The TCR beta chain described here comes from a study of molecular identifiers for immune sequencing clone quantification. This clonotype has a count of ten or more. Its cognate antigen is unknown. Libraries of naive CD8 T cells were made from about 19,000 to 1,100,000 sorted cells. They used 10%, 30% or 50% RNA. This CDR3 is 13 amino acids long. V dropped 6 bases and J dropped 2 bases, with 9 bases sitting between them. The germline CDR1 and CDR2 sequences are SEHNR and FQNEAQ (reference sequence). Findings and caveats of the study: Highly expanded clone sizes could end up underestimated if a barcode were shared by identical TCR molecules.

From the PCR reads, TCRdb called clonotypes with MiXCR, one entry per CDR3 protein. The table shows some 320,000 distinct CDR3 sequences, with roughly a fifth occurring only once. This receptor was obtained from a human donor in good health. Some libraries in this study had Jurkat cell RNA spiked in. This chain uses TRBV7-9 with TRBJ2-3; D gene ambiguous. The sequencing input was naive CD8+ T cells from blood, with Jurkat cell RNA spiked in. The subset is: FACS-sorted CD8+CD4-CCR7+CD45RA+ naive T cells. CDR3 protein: CASSQAYTDTQYF. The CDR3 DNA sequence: TGTGCCAGCAGTCAGGCATACACAGATACGCAGTATTTT. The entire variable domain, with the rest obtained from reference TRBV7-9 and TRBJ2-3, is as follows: DTGVSQNPRHKITKRGQNVTFRCDPISEHNRLYWYRQTLGQGPEFLTYFQNEAQLEKSRLLSDRFSAERPKGSFSTLEIQRTEQGDSAMYLCASSQAYTDTQYFGPGTRLTVL.